This entry lists 30 T cell receptor beta chains sequenced from one sample in a study of CD8 T cells in Susac syndrome. Reverse transcription used roughly 0.45 to 1 ug RNA and random hexamers. One entry per CDR3 protein results from TCRdb running MiXCR on the immunoSEQ multiplex PCR reads. The sample lists 75,000 to 95,000 distinct CDR3 sequences, roughly 94% seen once, with under 0.6% in the top ten. The sequencing input was CD8+ T cells from PBMCs. These receptors were taken from a human donor with Susac syndrome.

The rearrangement joins TRBV20-1 to TRBJ2-1; D is ambiguous. Trimming took off 5 bases at V and 10 bases at J, with 15 bases between the two ends. The germline gives CDR1 DFQATT, CDR2 SNEGSKA (reference sequence). The CDR3 spans 12 residues. The CDR3 reads CSAHNDRLEQFF. CDR3 nucleotide sequence: TGCAGTGCTCACAACGACCGGCTGGAGCAGTTCTTC.

The chain combines TRBV9 with TRBJ2-7; the match to TRBD1 covers 9 bases. This CDR3 has 14 amino acids. Germline V CDR1 and CDR2: SGDLS, YYNGEE. V shed 0 bases and J 6 bases; nucleotides not matched to a gene: 4. The CDR3 loop is CASSVGNRGPEQYF. The CDR3 DNA sequence: TGTGCCAGCAGCGTAGGAAACAGGGGGCCCGAGCAGTACTTC.

The chain uses TRBV29-1 and TRBJ2-1; possibly TRBD2 for D (6 bases). CDR3 length equals 12 residues. CDR1 SQVTM and CDR2 ANQGSEA come from the germline V gene. V was pared by 6 bases and J by 9 bases, with 15 bases between. The CDR3 loop reads CSVFGGVGEQFF. In DNA form, the CDR3 reads TGCAGCGTCTTTGGAGGGGTGGGTGAGCAGTTCTTC.

The genes are TRBV6-1 and TRBJ2-2; D might be TRBD2 (6 bases). V was clipped by 6 bases and J by 0 bases, with 11 bases between them. The CDR3 is 15 amino acids. Germline-derived CDR1 and CDR2 are MNHNS and SASEGT. CDR3 amino acids: CASRGLGPNTGELFF. CDR3 in DNA: TGTGCCAGCAGGGGACTTGGCCCGAACACCGGGGAGCTGTTTTTT.

The chain has TRBV27 and TRBJ2-5; 8 nucleotides agree with TRBD1. The CDR3 is 14 amino acids. Germline-derived CDR1 and CDR2 are MNHEY and SMNVEV (reference sequence). Trimming removed 5 bases from V and 6 bases from J; junction bases left unmatched: 8. The CDR3 loop reads CASSPGQGRKTQYF. The CDR3 DNA reads TGTGCCAGCAGTCCCGGACAGGGTAGGAAGACCCAGTACTTC.

The chain has TRBV11-2 and TRBJ2-2; D possibly corresponds to TRBD2 (5 bases). CDR1 is SGHAT and CDR2 is FQNNGV in the germline V gene. V dropped 5 bases and J dropped 5 bases, with 15 bases sitting between them. This CDR3 comprises 15 residues. CDR3 DNA: TGTGCCAGCAGCCCCCGGAACGGGGAAACCGGGGAGCTGTTTTTT. Protein sequence: CASSPRNGETGELFF.

The chain combines TRBV6-4 with TRBJ2-1; 7 positions agree with TRBD1. Trimming at V came to 4 bases and at J to 5 bases, leaving 5 bases not matched to a gene. The CDR3 length is 14 residues. Germline V gene sequence: CDR1 MRHNA, CDR2 SNTAGT. The CDR3 spells CASSVEGAHNEQFF. The DNA for the CDR3 is TGTGCCAGCAGTGTTGAGGGGGCTCACAATGAGCAGTTCTTC.

The V gene is TRBV12-3 or TRBV12-4, the J gene TRBJ1-2, with unresolved D. CDR3 size: 14 residues. With 3 bases removed from V and 4 bases from J, the gap between germline ends came to 12 bases. The CDR3 nucleotides are TGTGCCAGCAGTTTGAAGGCCGTGGGCTATGGCTACACCTTC. It specifies CASSLKAVGYGYTF.

This chain joins TRBV20-1 and TRBJ1-2; D gene unclear. V gave up 4 bases and J gave up 6 bases, with 18 bases separating them. CDR3 length equals 14 residues. Germline CDR1 is DFQATT and CDR2 is SNEGSKA (reference sequence). CDR3 sequence: CSAIFSGWGNGYTF. For the CDR3, the DNA is TGCAGTGCTATCTTTTCCGGGTGGGGAAATGGCTACACCTTC.

This clonotype was counted only a few times. This chain joins TRBV4-1 and TRBJ1-1, with 7 bases identical to TRBD1. The CDR3 runs 15 residues. J lost 5 bases, V lost 2 bases, and 8 bases had no gene match. Germline loops: CDR1 MGHRA, CDR2 YSYEKL. CDR3 loop: CASSQLTGVDTEAFF. CDR3 nucleotide sequence: TGCGCCAGCAGCCAACTAACAGGGGTAGATACTGAAGCTTTCTTT.

This chain links TRBV6-2 or TRBV6-3 with TRBJ2-7, with D possibly matching TRBD1 (6 bases). Germline CDR1 is MNHEY and CDR2 is SVGEGT. The CDR3 runs 12 residues. Trimming pared 10 bases from V and 6 bases from J, leaving 16 bases between. DNA of the CDR3: TGTGCCACCGATCACGGGACACCCGAGCAGTACTTC. As protein: CATDHGTPEQYF.

The genes are TRBV7-8 and TRBJ2-3, with TRBD2 matching 9 bases. This CDR3 comprises 16 residues. Germline V gene sequence: CDR1 SGHVS, CDR2 FQNEAQ. The J segment lost 5 bases and the V segment lost 4 bases, leaving 10 bases of the junction unmatched. The chain's CDR3 is CASSWAGTSFLDTQYF. For the CDR3, the DNA is TGTGCCAGCAGCTGGGCCGGGACTAGCTTTTTAGATACGCAGTATTTT.

This clonotype turned up a few times. This chain joins TRBV12-3 or TRBV12-4 and TRBJ2-1; D gene uncertain. V lost 5 bases and J lost 6, with 5 bases in between. This CDR3 comprises 11 residues. Here the CDR3 reads CASSLVNEQFF. CDR3 sequence (DNA): TGTGCCAGCAGTCTGGTCAATGAGCAGTTCTTC.

The chain employs TRBV4-3 and TRBJ2-3, with D maybe TRBD1 (6 bases). Trimming stripped 0 bases from V and 5 bases from J, with 12 bases between. CDR1 is LGHNA, CDR2 YSLEER, per germline. This CDR3 has 15 amino acids. CDR3 nucleotides: TGCGCCAGCAGCCAAGAGGCAGGGGAGTTAGATACGCAGTATTTT. It specifies CASSQEAGELDTQYF.

The DNA of the CDR3 is TGCAGTGCTCCACTCGGCACTGAAGCTTTCTTT. Amino acids: CSAPLGTEAFF. V and J are TRBV20-1 and TRBJ1-1; unclear D gene. The CDR3 runs 11 residues. Germline V gives CDR1 DFQATT, CDR2 SNEGSKA (reference sequence). Deletions cut 5 bases from V and 4 bases from J, with 8 bases between.

The chain carries TRBV4-3 and TRBJ2-1; D is possibly TRBD2 (5 bases). V lost 0 bases and J 4 bases, leaving 13 bases between the germline ends. The CDR3 runs 16 residues. Germline-derived CDR1 and CDR2 are LGHNA and YSLEER. The CDR3 nucleotides are TGCGCCAGCAGCCAAGATCTAGGCGGGTCATACAATGAGCAGTTCTTC. Translating it yields CASSQDLGGSYNEQFF.

This sequence joins TRBV9 and TRBJ2-7; no clear D. V lost 3 bases to trimming and J lost 6 bases, with 7 bases between them. Germline V gives CDR1 SGDLS, CDR2 YYNGEE. CDR3 length: 11 residues. The CDR3 loop is CASSAGSEQYF. For the CDR3, the DNA is TGTGCCAGCAGCGCGGGTTCCGAGCAGTACTTC.

This sequence joins TRBV28 and TRBJ1-5; 7 bases align to TRBD1. V was clipped by 5 bases and J by 4 bases; unmatched bases: 2. CDR3 size: 13 residues. Germline CDR1 MDHEN, CDR2 SYDVKM. The CDR3 sequence is CASSPDRNQPQHF. The CDR3 DNA reads TGTGCCAGCAGTCCGGACAGGAATCAGCCCCAGCATTTT.

The rearrangement links TRBV20-1 to TRBJ2-1; TRBD1 agrees at 11 bases. The ends lost 7 bases at V and 8 bases at J; junction bases unmatched: 10. The CDR3 has 14 residues. CDR1 DFQATT and CDR2 SNEGSKA come from the germline V gene (reference sequence). The CDR3 here is CSGRTGGEIDEQFF. CDR3 in DNA: TGCAGTGGCCGGACAGGGGGCGAAATCGATGAGCAGTTCTTC.

The chain is built from TRBV29-1 and TRBJ1-2, with 7 bases identical to TRBD1. Per the germline V gene, CDR1 is SQVTM and CDR2 is ANQGSEA. V shed 5 bases, J shed 4 bases, and the junction held 7 bases outside the gene matches. The CDR3 loop spans 13 amino acids. CDR3 loop: CSVPTGRTYGYTF. The CDR3 coding sequence is TGCAGCGTTCCGACAGGGAGGACCTATGGCTACACCTTC.

The chain employs TRBV20-1 and TRBJ2-5; D is unclear. In germline, CDR1 is DFQATT, CDR2 SNEGSKA (reference sequence). CDR3 length: 12 amino acids. The V end was cut by 5 bases, the J end by 2 bases, with 9 bases between. The DNA for the CDR3 is TGCAGTGCTGAAGAGAAGCAAGAGACCCAGTACTTC. It yields the protein CSAEEKQETQYF.

V gene TRBV19 combines with J gene TRBJ2-7; weak D call: TRBD2 (5 bases). V gave up 6 bases and J gave up 0 bases, with 18 bases separating them. The length of the CDR3 is 16 residues. The germline gives CDR1 LNHDA, CDR2 SQIVND (reference sequence). The CDR3 bases are TGTGCCAGTAGCCCAGCATATAGCGATCCCTCCTACGAGCAGTACTTC. It encodes CASSPAYSDPSYEQYF. Drawing the rest from reference TRBV19 and TRBJ2-7, the complete variable domain is DGGITQSPKYLFRKEGQNVTLSCEQNLNHDAMYWYRQDPGQGLRLIYYSQIVNDFQKGDIAEGYSVSREKKESFPLTVTSAQKNPTAFYLCASSPAYSDPSYEQYFGPGTRLTVT.

V and J are TRBV6-6 and TRBJ2-5, with D uncertain. Per the germline V gene, CDR1 is MNHNY and CDR2 is SVGAGI (reference sequence). With 0 bases removed from V and 3 bases from J, the gap between germline ends came to 5 bases. CDR3 size: 13 residues. The CDR3 DNA reads as TGTGCCAGCAGTTACTCCTGGGAAGAGACCCAGTACTTC. Translating gives CASSYSWEETQYF.

The chain carries TRBV19 and TRBJ1-2; 7 bases match TRBD1. CDR3 length: 14 amino acids. The V gene end was trimmed by 5 bases and the J gene end by 4 bases; junction bases not matched to a gene: 7. Germline V CDR1 and CDR2: LNHDA, SQIVND (reference sequence). The chain's CDR3 is CASSPGTAGYGYTF. In DNA, the CDR3 is TGTGCCAGTAGTCCAGGGACAGCGGGCTATGGCTACACCTTC.

About this clonotype itself: A read error may produce the germline difference seen at one junction end. This chain joins TRBV2 and TRBJ2-1, with 7 bases identical to TRBD1. Per germline, CDR1 SNHLY and CDR2 FYNNEI. The CDR3 spans 17 residues. CDR3 in DNA: TGTGCCAGCAGAGAAGCCTCTCAGGGGGAGTTCTACAATGAGCAGTTCTTC. It translates to CASREASQGEFYNEQFF.

This chain uses TRBV29-1 with TRBJ2-1, with 7 bases matching TRBD2. This CDR3 is 13 amino acids long. Germline CDR1 and CDR2: SQVTM and ANQGSEA. J gave up 2 bases and V 4 bases, and 2 bases lay outside the gene matches. The CDR3 loop reads CSVGEGTYNEQFF. CDR3 sequence (DNA): TGCAGCGTTGGGGAGGGAACCTACAATGAGCAGTTCTTC.

The gene calls are TRBV7-8 and TRBJ2-5, with D perhaps assigned TRBD1 or TRBD2 (5 bases each). CDR1 SGHVS and CDR2 FQNEAQ come from the germline V gene. The CDR3 spans 14 residues. V dropped 1 base and J dropped 5 bases, with 11 bases sitting between them. The CDR3 protein is CASSLERGLETQYF. The CDR3 DNA follows: TGTGCCAGCAGCTTAGAACGGGGCTTGGAGACCCAGTACTTC. The full variable domain, in which reference TRBV7-8 and TRBJ2-5 provide the parts outside the CDR3, is GAGVSQSPRYKVAKRGQDVALRCDPISGHVSLFWYQQALGQGPEFLTYFQNEAQLDKSGLPSDRFFAERPEGSVSTLKIQRTQQEDSAVYLCASSLERGLETQYFGPGTRLLVL.

This rearrangement joins TRBV29-1 to TRBJ2-1, with D perhaps matching TRBD2 (7 bases). Germline values: CDR1 SQVTM, CDR2 ANQGSEA. The V end was cut by 3 bases, the J end by 3 bases, with 12 bases between. This CDR3 has 14 residues. CDR3 sequence: CSVDRRGHYNEQFF. CDR3 nucleotide sequence: TGCAGCGTTGATCGGCGGGGGCACTACAATGAGCAGTTCTTC.

The V and J genes are TRBV29-1 and TRBJ2-7; D ambiguous. Trimming cost V 5 bases and J 3 bases, with 8 bases left between them. Germline V gene sequence: CDR1 SQVTM, CDR2 ANQGSEA. CDR3 length equals 11 residues. CDR3 amino acids: CSVSDYYEQYF. The CDR3 bases are TGCAGCGTTTCGGATTACTACGAGCAGTACTTC.

V usage is TRBV7-8 and J usage is TRBJ1-1; no firm D call. Germline loops: CDR1 SGHVS, CDR2 FQNEAQ. The V gene lost 6 bases and the J gene lost 0 bases, with 5 bases spanning the gap. This CDR3 is built from 12 residues. The CDR3 DNA reads as TGTGCCAGCAGGGGTATGAACACTGAAGCTTTCTTT. It codes for CASRGMNTEAFF.